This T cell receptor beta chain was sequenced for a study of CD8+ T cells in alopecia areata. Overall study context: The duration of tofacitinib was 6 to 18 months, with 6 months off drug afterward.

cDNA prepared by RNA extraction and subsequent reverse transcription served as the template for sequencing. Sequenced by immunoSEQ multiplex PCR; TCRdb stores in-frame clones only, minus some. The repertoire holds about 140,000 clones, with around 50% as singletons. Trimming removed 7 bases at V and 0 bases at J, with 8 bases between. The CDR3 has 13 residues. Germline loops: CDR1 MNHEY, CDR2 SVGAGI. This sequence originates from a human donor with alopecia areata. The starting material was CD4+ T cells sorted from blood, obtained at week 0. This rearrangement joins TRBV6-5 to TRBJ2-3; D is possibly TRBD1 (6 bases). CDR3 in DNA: TGTGCCAGCAAGGACAGCAGCACAGATACGCAGTATTTT. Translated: CASKDSSTDTQYF.